This entry lists 4 T cell receptor beta chains sequenced from one sample in a study of blood T cell repertoires in COVID-19. Clones were sequenced by immunoSEQ multiplex PCR, and TCRdb holds only the in-frame ones, with some missing. The sample includes about 300,000 clones, approximately 90% of them seen just once. The sequenced sample consisted of peripheral blood. The receptors here all came from a woman between 50 and 59 years old with COVID-19, enrolled during active disease.

This rearrangement joins TRBV29-1 to TRBJ1-1; D is uncertain. The CDR3 totals 13 residues. Germline V lookup: CDR1 SQVTM, CDR2 ANQGSEA. V was pared by 4 bases and J by 1 base, with 10 bases between. The CDR3 DNA follows: TGCAGCGTTGGCGGTTCTGAGAACACTGAAGCTTTCTTT. Translation gives CSVGGSENTEAFF. Looking up the rest from reference TRBV29-1 and TRBJ1-1 gives the full variable domain: SAVISQKPSRDICQRGTSLTIQCQVDSQVTMMFWYRQQPGQSLTLIATANQGSEATYESGFVIDKFPISRPNLTFSTLTVSNMSPEDSSIYLCSVGGSENTEAFFGQGTRLTVV.

The chain joins TRBV30 to TRBJ1-1; D remains ambiguous. V lost 4 bases and J lost 1, with 10 bases in between. The CDR3 has 13 amino acids. The germline gives CDR1 GTSNPN, CDR2 SVGIG (reference sequence). CDR3 DNA: TGTGCCTGGACCCCCAACAAGAACACTGAAGCTTTCTTT. Translated, it gives CAWTPNKNTEAFF. Looking up the rest from reference TRBV30 and TRBJ1-1 gives the full variable domain: SQTIHQWPATLVQPVGSPLSLECTVEGTSNPNLYWYRQAAGRGLQLLFYSVGIGQISSEVPQNLSASRPQDRQFILSSKKLLLSDSGFYLCAWTPNKNTEAFFGQGTRLTVV.

This clone was recorded once. The V and J genes are TRBV7-6 and TRBJ1-1, with no clear D. This CDR3 region has 14 residues. Between the trimmed V and J ends, which lost 2 bases and 1 base, there was a span of 8 bases. Per the germline V gene, CDR1 is SGHVS and CDR2 is FNYEAQ. Here the CDR3 reads CASSLSTGNTEAFF. In DNA, the CDR3 is TGTGCCAGCAGCTTAAGTACGGGGAACACTGAAGCTTTCTTT.

The chain employs TRBV5-1 and TRBJ2-7, with 8 bases fitting TRBD2. V lost 4 bases to trimming and J lost 0 bases; unmatched junction nucleotides: 12. Looked up from germline, CDR1 is SGHRS and CDR2 is YFSETQ. The CDR3 totals 17 residues. This CDR3 is CASSRHPTSASSYEQYF. The CDR3 DNA reads TGCGCCAGCAGCCGGCACCCGACTAGCGCTAGCTCCTACGAGCAGTACTTC.